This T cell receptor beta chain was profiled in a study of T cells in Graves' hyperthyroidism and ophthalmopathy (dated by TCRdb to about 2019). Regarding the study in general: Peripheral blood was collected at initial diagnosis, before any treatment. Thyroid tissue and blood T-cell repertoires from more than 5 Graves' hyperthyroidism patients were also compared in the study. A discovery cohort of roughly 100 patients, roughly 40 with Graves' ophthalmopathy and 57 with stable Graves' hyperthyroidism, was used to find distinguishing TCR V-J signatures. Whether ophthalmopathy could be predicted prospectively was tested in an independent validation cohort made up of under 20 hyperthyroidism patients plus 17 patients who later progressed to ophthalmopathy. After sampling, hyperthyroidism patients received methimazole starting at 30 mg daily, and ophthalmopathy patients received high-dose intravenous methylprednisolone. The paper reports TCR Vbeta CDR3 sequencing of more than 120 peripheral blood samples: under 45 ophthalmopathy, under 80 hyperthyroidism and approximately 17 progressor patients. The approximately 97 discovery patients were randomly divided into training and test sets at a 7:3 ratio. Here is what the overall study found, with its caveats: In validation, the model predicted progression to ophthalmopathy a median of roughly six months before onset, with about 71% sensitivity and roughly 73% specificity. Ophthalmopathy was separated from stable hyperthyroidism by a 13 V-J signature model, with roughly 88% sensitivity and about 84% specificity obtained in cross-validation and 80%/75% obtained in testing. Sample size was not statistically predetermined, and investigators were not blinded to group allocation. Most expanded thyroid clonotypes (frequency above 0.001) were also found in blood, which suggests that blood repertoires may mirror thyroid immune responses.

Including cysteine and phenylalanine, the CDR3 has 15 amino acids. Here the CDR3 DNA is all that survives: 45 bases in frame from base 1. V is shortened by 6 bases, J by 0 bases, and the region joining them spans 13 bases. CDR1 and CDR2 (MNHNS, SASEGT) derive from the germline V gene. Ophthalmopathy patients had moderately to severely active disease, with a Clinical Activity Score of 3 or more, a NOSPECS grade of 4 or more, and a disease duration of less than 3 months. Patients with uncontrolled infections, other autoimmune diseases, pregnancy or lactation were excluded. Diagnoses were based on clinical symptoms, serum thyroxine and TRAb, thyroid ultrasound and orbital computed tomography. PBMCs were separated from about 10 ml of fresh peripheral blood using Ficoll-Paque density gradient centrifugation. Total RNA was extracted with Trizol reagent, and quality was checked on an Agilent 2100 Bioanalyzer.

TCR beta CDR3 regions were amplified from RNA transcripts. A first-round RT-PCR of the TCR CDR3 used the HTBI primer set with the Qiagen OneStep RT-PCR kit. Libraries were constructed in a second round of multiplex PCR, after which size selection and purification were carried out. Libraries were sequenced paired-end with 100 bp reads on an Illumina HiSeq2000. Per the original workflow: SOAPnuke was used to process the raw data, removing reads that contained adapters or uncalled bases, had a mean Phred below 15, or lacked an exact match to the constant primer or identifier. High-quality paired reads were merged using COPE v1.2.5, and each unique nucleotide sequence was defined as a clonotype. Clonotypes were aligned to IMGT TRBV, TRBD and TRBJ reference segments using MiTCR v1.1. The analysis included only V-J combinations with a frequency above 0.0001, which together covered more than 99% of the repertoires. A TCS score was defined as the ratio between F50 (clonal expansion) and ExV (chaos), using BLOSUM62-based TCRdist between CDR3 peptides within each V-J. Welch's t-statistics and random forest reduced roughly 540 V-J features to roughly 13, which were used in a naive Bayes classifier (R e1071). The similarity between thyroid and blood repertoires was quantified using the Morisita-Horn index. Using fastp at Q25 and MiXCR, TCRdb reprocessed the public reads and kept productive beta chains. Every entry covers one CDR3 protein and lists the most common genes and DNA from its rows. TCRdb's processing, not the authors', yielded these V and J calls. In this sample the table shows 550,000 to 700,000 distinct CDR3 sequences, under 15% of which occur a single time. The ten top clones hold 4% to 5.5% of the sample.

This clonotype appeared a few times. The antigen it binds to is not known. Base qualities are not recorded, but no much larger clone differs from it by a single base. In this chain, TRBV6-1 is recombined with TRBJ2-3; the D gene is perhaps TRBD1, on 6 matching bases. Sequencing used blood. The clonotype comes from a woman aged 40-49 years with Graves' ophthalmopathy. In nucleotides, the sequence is TGTGCCAGCAGCGATTCAGGGGCAAGCACAGATACGCAGTATTTT. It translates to CASSDSGASTDTQYF.